Listed below are T cell receptor beta chains from one sample, sequenced in a study of blood T cell repertoires in COVID-19. Only in-frame clones appear in the TCRdb table, and some are missing; sequencing was by immunoSEQ multiplex PCR. The sample shows approximately 300,000 clones, around 90% of them seen only once. The sample was peripheral blood. The receptors shown here come from a man aged 45 to 65 with active or convalescent COVID-19. CDR3s include the opening cysteine and the closing phenylalanine or tryptophan. D genes are given only for firm matches. Part of the rows lack a size; the others show once, few, many or a class for expanded clones.

j_gene | d_gene | v_gene | abundance | CDR3nt | CDR3aa
TRBJ1-1 | NA | TRBV18 | NA | TGTGCCAGCTCACCCGGGGTCCCGAACACTGAAGCTTTCTTT | CASSPGVPNTEAFF
TRBJ2-7 | TRBD2 | TRBV6-5 | few | TGTGCCAGCAGTTACGGGGGAGGGAGCGGCGAGCAGTACTTC | CASSYGGGSGEQYF
TRBJ2-3 | TRBD1 | TRBV5-4 | NA | TGTGCCAGCAGCTTACCGGGACAGGGGGCAGATACGCAGTATTTT | CASSLPGQGADTQYF
TRBJ1-6 | TRBD1 | TRBV6-5 | few | TGTGCCAGCAGGACAGGGGGAAGCTCACCCCTCCACTTT | CASRTGGSSPLHF
TRBJ1-2 | NA | TRBV2 | few | TGTGCCAGCAGTGTGGAGGGTGGCTACACCTTC | CASSVEGGYTF
TRBJ2-5 | TRBD2 | TRBV5-5 | once | TGTGCCAGCAGCTTGGGCCCGGGGGGTCAAGAGACCCAGTACTTC | CASSLGPGGQETQYF
TRBJ2-3 | TRBD2 | TRBV9 | NA | TGTGCCAGCAGCGTCATAGCGGGAGGGACAGATACGCAGTATTTT | CASSVIAGGTDTQYF
TRBJ2-3 | NA | TRBV7-2 | few | TGTGCCAGCAGCTCAAGGACTAGCACAGATACGCAGTATTTT | CASSSRTSTDTQYF
TRBJ2-3 | TRBD2 | TRBV11-2 | NA | TGTGCCAGCAGCTCCGGGACTAGCGGGAGTAAGAGGACAGATACGCAGTATTTT | CASSSGTSGSKRTDTQYF
TRBJ2-7 | TRBD2 | TRBV10-2 | once | TGCGCCAGCAGTGGTGGGCGGGGGGCCCGAGCCGAGCAGTACTTC | CASSGGRGARAEQYF
TRBJ2-1 | NA | TRBV5-1 | NA | TGCGCCAGCAGCCCGACTCCGGGAGCCTACAATGAGCAGTTCTTC | CASSPTPGAYNEQFF
TRBJ2-2 | TRBD2 | TRBV6-5 | NA | TGTGCCAGCAGGGAGCGGGGGCCGGGGACCGGGGAGCTGTTTTTT | CASRERGPGTGELFF
TRBJ1-2 | NA | TRBV28 | NA | TGTGCCAGCAGTTTGGCAGGGGCAGTCTATGGCTACACCTTC | CASSLAGAVYGYTF
TRBJ2-1 | NA | TRBV5-1 | once | TGCGCCAGCAGCTTGTCGAGTGAAGAGCAGTTCTTC | CASSLSSEEQFF
TRBJ1-4 | NA | TRBV6-6 | NA | TGTGCCAGCAGTCCCCCGGACGGGCGGGTAACTAATGAAAAACTGTTTTTT | CASSPPDGRVTNEKLFF
TRBJ2-3 | TRBD2 | TRBV6-4 | once | TGTGCCAGCAGTGACTCGGGAGGGAGCACCCCAGATACGCAGTATTTT | CASSDSGGSTPDTQYF
TRBJ1-2 | TRBD1 | TRBV3-1/TRBV3-2 | few | TGTGCCAGCAGCCAGGGAAGAAGGACAGGGGGTAAATACTATGGCTACACCTTC | CASSQGRRTGGKYYGYTF
TRBJ2-1 | NA | TRBV9 | NA | TGTGCCAGCAGCGCGGAACTAGTGTACAATGAGCAGTTCTTC | CASSAELVYNEQFF
TRBJ1-3 | NA | TRBV7-9 | NA | TGTGCCAGCAGCTTAGCGGACAGTGGCTCTGGAAACACCATATATTTT | CASSLADSGSGNTIYF
TRBJ2-7 | NA | TRBV9 | once | TGTGCCAGCAGCCCAACAGGGGATTGGAGCCAGGGAGGCGAGCAGTACTTC | CASSPTGDWSQGGEQYF
TRBJ2-7 | TRBD2 | TRBV4-2 | NA | TGTGCCAGCAGCCAAGATCAGGGCGGGAGTGTAAGCTCCTACGAGCAGTACTTC | CASSQDQGGSVSSYEQYF
TRBJ1-6 | TRBD1 | TRBV6-6 | NA | TGTGCCAGCAGTCTTACGTTCCCCGGGACAGGGGACTATAATTCACCCCTCCACTTT | CASSLTFPGTGDYNSPLHF
TRBJ1-2 | TRBD1 | TRBV18 | NA | TGTGCCAGCTCACAACAGGGGGCGGATGGCTACACCTTC | CASSQQGADGYTF
TRBJ2-5 | TRBD1 | TRBV10-3 | NA | TGTGCCATCAGTAAATCGACAGGGGGGGCTCAAGAGACCCAGTACTTC | CAISKSTGGAQETQYF
TRBJ2-5 | NA | TRBV20-1 | NA | TGCAGTGCTAGGGGGAGAGAGACCCAGTACTTC | CSARGRETQYF
TRBJ2-3 | TRBD1 | TRBV5-1 | NA | TGCGCCAGCAGCCAGACAGGGGCCCCAGATACGCAGTATTTT | CASSQTGAPDTQYF